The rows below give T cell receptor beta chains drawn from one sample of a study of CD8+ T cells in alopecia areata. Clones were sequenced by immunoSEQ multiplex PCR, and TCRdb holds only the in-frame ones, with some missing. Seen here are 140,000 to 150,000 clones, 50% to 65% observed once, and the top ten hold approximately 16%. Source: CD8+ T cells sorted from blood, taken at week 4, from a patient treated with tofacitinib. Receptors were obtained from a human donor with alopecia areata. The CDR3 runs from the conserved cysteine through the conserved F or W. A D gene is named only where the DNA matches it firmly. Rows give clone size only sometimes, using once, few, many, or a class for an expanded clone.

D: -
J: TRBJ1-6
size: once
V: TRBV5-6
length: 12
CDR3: CASSFFSGTLHF
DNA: TGTGCCAGCAGCTTCTTCAGCGGGACCCTCCACTTT

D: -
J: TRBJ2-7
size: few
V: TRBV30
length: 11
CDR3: CAWSGDHEQYF
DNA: TGTGCCTGGAGCGGGGACCACGAGCAGTACTTC

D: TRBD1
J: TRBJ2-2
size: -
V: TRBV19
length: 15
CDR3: CASSADRTGIGELFF
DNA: TGTGCCAGTAGTGCGGACAGGACTGGTATCGGGGAGCTGTTTTTT

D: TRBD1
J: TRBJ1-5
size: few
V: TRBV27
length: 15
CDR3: CASSLSTGLNQPQHF
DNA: TGTGCCAGCAGTTTATCGACAGGGCTCAATCAGCCCCAGCATTTT

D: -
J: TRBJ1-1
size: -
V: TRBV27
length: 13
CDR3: CASSWGWGTEAFF
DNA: TGTGCCAGCAGTTGGGGATGGGGGACTGAAGCTTTCTTT

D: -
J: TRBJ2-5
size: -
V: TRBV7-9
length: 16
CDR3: CASSLGGRGRWETQYF
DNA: TGTGCCAGCAGCTTAGGAGGAAGGGGTCGGTGGGAGACCCAGTACTTC

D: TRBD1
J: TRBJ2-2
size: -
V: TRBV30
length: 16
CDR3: CAWIRFGQGPTGELFF
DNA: TGTGCCTGGATAAGATTCGGACAGGGTCCCACCGGGGAGCTGTTTTTT

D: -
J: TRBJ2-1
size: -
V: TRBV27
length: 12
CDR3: CASSSPYNEQFF
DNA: TGTGCCAGCAGTTCTCCCTACAATGAGCAGTTCTTC

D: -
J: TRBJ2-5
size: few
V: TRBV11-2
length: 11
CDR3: CASSYQETQYF
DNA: TGTGCCAGCAGCTACCAAGAGACCCAGTACTTC

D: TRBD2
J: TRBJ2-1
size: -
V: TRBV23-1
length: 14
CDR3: CASVLGGNYNEQFF
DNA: TGCGCCAGCGTTCTGGGGGGGAACTACAATGAGCAGTTCTTC

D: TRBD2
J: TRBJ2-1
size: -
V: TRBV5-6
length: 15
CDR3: CASSATSGLVNEQFF
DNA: TGTGCCAGCAGCGCGACTAGCGGGCTTGTGAATGAGCAGTTCTTC

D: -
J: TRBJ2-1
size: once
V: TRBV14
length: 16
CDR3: CASSQDLGLSYNEQFF
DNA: TGTGCCAGCAGCCAAGACCTGGGTCTCTCCTACAATGAGCAGTTCTTC

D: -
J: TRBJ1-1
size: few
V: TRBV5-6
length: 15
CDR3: CASSLDGTLNTEAFF
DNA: TGTGCCAGCAGCCTAGACGGGACATTGAACACTGAAGCTTTCTTT

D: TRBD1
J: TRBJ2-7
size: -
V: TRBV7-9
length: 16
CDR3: CASSHRSGQGENEQYF
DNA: TGTGCCAGCAGCCATAGATCGGGACAGGGGGAAAACGAGCAGTACTTC

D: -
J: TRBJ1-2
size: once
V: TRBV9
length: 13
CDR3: CASSGRDYYGYTF
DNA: TGTGCCAGCAGCGGCCGGGACTACTATGGCTACACCTTC

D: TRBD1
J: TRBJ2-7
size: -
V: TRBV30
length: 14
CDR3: CAWSTGTGVHEQYF
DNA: TGTGCCTGGTCAACCGGGACAGGGGTCCACGAGCAGTACTTC

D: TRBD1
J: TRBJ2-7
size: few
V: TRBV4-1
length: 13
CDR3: CASSFGTGYEQYF
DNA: TGTGCCAGCAGCTTTGGGACAGGCTACGAGCAGTACTTC

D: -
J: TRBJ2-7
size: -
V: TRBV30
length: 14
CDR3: CAWSVPASHYEQYF
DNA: TGTGCCTGGAGTGTACCCGCTTCCCACTACGAGCAGTACTTC

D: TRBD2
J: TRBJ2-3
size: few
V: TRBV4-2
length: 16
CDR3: CASSQEVAGGADTQYF
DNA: TGTGCCAGCAGCCAAGAGGTAGCGGGGGGGGCAGATACGCAGTATTTT

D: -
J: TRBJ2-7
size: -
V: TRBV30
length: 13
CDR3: CAWRSLTTYEQYF
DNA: TGTGCCTGGAGGTCACTAACTACCTACGAGCAGTACTTC

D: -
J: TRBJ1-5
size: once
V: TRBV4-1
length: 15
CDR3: CASSQDITGPRPQHF
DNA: TGCGCCAGCAGCCAAGATATCACAGGCCCAAGGCCCCAGCATTTT

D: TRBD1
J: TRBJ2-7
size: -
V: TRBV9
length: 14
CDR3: CASSGGTGIYEQYF
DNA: TGTGCCAGCAGCGGCGGGACAGGGATCTACGAGCAGTACTTC

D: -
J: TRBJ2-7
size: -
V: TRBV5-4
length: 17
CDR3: CASSLDRGRMTPYEQYF
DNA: TGTGCCAGCAGCTTGGATAGGGGGAGGATGACTCCCTACGAGCAGTACTTC

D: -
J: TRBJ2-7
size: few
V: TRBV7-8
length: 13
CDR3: CASSLDRSYEQYF
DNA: TGTGCCAGCAGCTTGGACAGATCCTACGAGCAGTACTTC

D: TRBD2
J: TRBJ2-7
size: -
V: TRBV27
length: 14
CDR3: CASGILAGAVQQYF
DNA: TGTGCCAGCGGAATACTAGCGGGGGCGGTACAGCAGTACTTC

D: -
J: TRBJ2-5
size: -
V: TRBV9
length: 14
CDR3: CASSSPGGEETQYF
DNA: TGTGCCAGCAGCTCCCCGGGCGGGGAAGAGACCCAGTACTTC

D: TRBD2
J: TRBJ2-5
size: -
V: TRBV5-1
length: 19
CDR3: CASSSQPPLAGGSGETQYF
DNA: TGCGCCAGCAGCTCCCAGCCGCCCTTGGCGGGGGGGTCTGGAGAGACCCAGTACTTC

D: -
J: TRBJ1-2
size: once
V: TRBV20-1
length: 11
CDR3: CSAPWDNGYTF
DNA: TGCAGTGCTCCGTGGGATAATGGCTACACCTTC

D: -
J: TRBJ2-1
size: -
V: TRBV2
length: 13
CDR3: CASSESRGGEQFF
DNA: TGTGCCAGCAGTGAAAGTAGGGGAGGTGAGCAGTTCTTC

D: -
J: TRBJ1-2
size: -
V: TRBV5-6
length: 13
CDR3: CASSPVEGRGYTF
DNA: TGTGCCAGCAGCCCCGTGGAGGGAAGAGGCTACACCTTC

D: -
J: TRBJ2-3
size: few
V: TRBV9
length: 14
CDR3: CASSVGGAPDTQYF
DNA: TGTGCCAGCAGCGTAGGCGGGGCCCCAGATACGCAGTATTTT

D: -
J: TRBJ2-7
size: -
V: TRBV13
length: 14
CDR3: CASSLGPTAYEQYF
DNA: TGTGCCAGCAGCTTAGGCCCGACAGCCTACGAGCAGTACTTC

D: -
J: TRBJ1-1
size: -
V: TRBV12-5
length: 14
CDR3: CASGLVPSGGEAFF
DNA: TGTGCTAGTGGTTTGGTACCTTCGGGGGGGGAAGCTTTCTTT

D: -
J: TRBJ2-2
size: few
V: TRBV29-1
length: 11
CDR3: CSVWDTGELFF
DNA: TGCAGCGTGTGGGACACCGGGGAGCTGTTTTTT

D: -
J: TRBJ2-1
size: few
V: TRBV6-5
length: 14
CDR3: CASSYGGASGEQFF
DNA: TGTGCCAGCAGTTATGGGGGGGCCTCGGGTGAGCAGTTCTTC

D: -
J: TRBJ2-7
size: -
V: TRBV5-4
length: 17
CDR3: CASSHSGTYSSPYEQYF
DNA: TGTGCCAGCAGCCATTCCGGGACATACTCTTCCCCTTACGAGCAGTACTTC

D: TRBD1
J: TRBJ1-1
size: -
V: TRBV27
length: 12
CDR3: CASSITGAEAFF
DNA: TGTGCCAGCAGTATAACAGGGGCTGAAGCTTTCTTT

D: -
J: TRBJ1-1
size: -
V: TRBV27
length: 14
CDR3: CASSLTPMNTEAFF
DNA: TGTGCCAGCAGTTTAACGCCCATGAACACTGAAGCTTTCTTT

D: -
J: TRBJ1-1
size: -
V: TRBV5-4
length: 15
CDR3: CASSWETEAYTEAFF
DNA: TGTGCCAGCAGCTGGGAGACAGAAGCATACACTGAAGCTTTCTTT

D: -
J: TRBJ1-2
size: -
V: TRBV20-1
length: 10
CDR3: CSAPGSHYTF
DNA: TGCAGTGCCCCCGGGTCTCACTACACCTTC

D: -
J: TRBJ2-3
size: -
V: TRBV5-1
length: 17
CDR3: CASSLEWAPPILDTQYF
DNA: TGCGCCAGCAGCTTGGAGTGGGCACCCCCTATCCTGGATACGCAGTATTTT

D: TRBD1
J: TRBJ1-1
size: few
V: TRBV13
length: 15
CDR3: CASSWTGTGGSEAFF
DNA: TGTGCCAGCAGCTGGACAGGGACTGGGGGCTCTGAAGCTTTCTTT

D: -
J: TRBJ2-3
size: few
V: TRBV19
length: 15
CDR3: CASTPFQGGTDTQYF
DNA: TGTGCCAGTACCCCATTCCAGGGCGGAACAGATACGCAGTATTTT

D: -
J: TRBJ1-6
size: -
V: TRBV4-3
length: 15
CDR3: CASSQRKGMNSPLHF
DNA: TGCGCCAGCAGCCAAAGGAAGGGGATGAATTCACCCCTCCACTTT